This T cell receptor (beta chain) comes out of a study of shared clonotypes between healthy human individuals. Study-wide background: There were three CD4 naive, three CD4 memory, two CD8 naive and one CD8 memory plates per donor.

Overall study findings and caveats: Lower generation probabilities were found for non-shared clonotypes than for those shared by all four donors.

Points on this clone: Antigen: not known.

Germline V gene sequence: CDR1 MNHEY, CDR2 SVGAGI. CDR3 length: 15 amino acids. V was clipped by 0 bases and J by 4 bases, with 10 bases between them. When replicate PCRs were run on sorted subsets, they used about 200 ng DNA, about 31,000 T cell genomes. Per the authors' pipeline: Owing to the provision of junction-only sequences devoid of quality scores by immunoSEQ, filtering differed. The assay was immunoSEQ multiplex PCR, and TCRdb's table has in-frame clones only and misses some. The D gene and trimming were derived from the DNA, and the V and J assignments and clone size from that table. The sample includes about 2.2 million clones, about 94% of them seen just once. Naive CD8 populations comprised CD45RO-negative cells positively selected for CCR7, excluding terminally differentiated effector memory CD45RA+ cells.

Sequences were obtained from naive CD8+ T cells from PBMCs. The V call is TRBV6-5, the J call TRBJ1-3, with no clear D. The TCR was taken from a man aged 18 to 29 in good health. Some clones in this sample may be carry-over from other donors' samples. CDR3 coding DNA: TGTGCCAGCAGTTACTCCACGGGTGGAGGAAACACCATATATTTT. It encodes CASSYSTGGGNTIYF.